Shown below are 8 T cell receptor beta chains from a single sample sequenced in a study of shared clonotypes between healthy human individuals. Clones were read by immunoSEQ multiplex PCR, and TCRdb kept only the in-frame ones, dropping some. The table lists some 980,000 clones, over 75% of them singletons. The material sequenced was memory CD4+ T cells sorted from blood. Documented subset: CD45RA-negative fraction. These receptors originate from a man younger than 35 in good health.

This chain connects TRBV14 to TRBJ1-2, with D possibly being TRBD1 (5 bases). The CDR3 has 14 amino acids. The V end was cut by 4 bases, the J end by 6 bases, with 15 bases between. CDR1 is SGHDN and CDR2 is FVKESK in the germline V gene. CDR3 loop: CASSPYLGHDGYTF. CDR3 coding DNA: TGTGCCAGCAGCCCCTATTTGGGGCACGATGGCTACACCTTC.

This clone came up a few times. In nucleotides, the CDR3 is TGTGCCAGCAGTGCATCGGGGGTACCTCAGCCCCAGCATTTT. This encodes CASSASGVPQPQHF. This sequence joins TRBV6-1 and TRBJ1-5; tentatively, D is TRBD1 (5 bases). The CDR3 runs 14 residues. V gave up 4 bases and J gave up 6 bases, with 13 bases separating them. The germline CDR1 and CDR2 sequences are MNHNS and SASEGT.

This clone was recorded many times. The genes are TRBV9 and TRBJ2-5; 12 bases are a match to TRBD2. Per germline, CDR1 SGDLS and CDR2 YYNGEE. V lost 3 bases, J lost 5 bases, and 8 bases stayed unmatched. The CDR3 runs 16 residues. The DNA for the CDR3 is TGTGCCAGCAGCGAGGCTAGCGGGGGGGCCGCCGAGACCCAGTACTTC. Translated: CASSEASGGAAETQYF.

The V and J genes are TRBV7-2 and TRBJ2-7; 16 bases are shared with TRBD2. Trimming took 5 bases from V and 6 from J; bases not matched to a gene: 7. Looked up from germline, CDR1 is SGHTA and CDR2 is FQGNSA. This CDR3 region has 16 residues. CDR3 DNA: TGTGCCAGCAGCGCGGGACTAGCGGGGGGGCCTCGCGAGCAGTACTTC. Translated, it gives CASSAGLAGGPREQYF.

The count of this clone is one. The rearrangement uses TRBV11-2 and TRBJ2-3; D unresolved. The CDR3 runs 17 residues. Germline V lookup: CDR1 SGHAT, CDR2 FQNNGV. Trimming shortened V by 2 bases and J by 0 bases, and 15 bases separated the two germline ends. As DNA, the CDR3 is TGTGCCAGCAGCTTATCCCGGGTTGCGCTGAGCACAGATACGCAGTATTTT. Translation gives CASSLSRVALSTDTQYF.

The chain combines TRBV1 with TRBJ2-2. TRBV1 is described as a pseudogene. The CDR3 loop spans 17 amino acids. The CDR3 is CTSSLHPGTRPTGELFF. CDR3 DNA sequence: TGCACCAGCAGCCTACATCCGGGGACCCGACCCACCGGGGAGCTGTTTTTT.

This chain joins TRBV5-4 and TRBJ1-1, with 10 positions matching TRBD1. The germline V gene has CDR1 SGHNT and CDR2 YYREEE (reference sequence). This CDR3 is built from 16 residues. V shed 0 bases, J shed 3 bases, and the junction held 5 bases outside the gene matches. As DNA, the CDR3 is TGTGCCAGCAGCTTGGGGGGAGGGACAGGGGACACTGAAGCTTTCTTT. Translated, it gives CASSLGGGTGDTEAFF.

The chain is built from TRBV9 and TRBJ1-6, with D possibly TRBD1 on 5 matching bases. V lost 2 bases to trimming and J lost 6 bases, with 15 bases between them. The CDR3 contains 16 residues. Germline V lookup: CDR1 SGDLS, CDR2 YYNGEE. DNA for the CDR3: TGTGCCAGCAGCGTGGGGCCGGCTGGAGGTAATTCACCCCTCCACTTT. This codes for CASSVGPAGGNSPLHF. Variable domain in full (rest from reference TRBV9 and TRBJ1-6): DSGVTQTPKHLITATGQRVTLRCSPRSGDLSVYWYQQSLDQGLQFLIQYYNGEERAKGNILERFSAQQFPDLHSELNLSSLELGDSALYFCASSVGPAGGNSPLHFGNGTRLTVT.